A single sample gave rise to the 15 T cell receptor beta chains below, sequenced in a study of shared clonotypes between healthy human individuals. Measured with immunoSEQ multiplex PCR; TCRdb has only the in-frame clones, and not every one. The table includes around 600,000 clones, about 95% detected once. Naive CD8 cells lacked CD45RO, underwent positive selection for CCR7 and left out terminally differentiated effector memory CD45RA+ cells. Sequencing used naive CD8+ T cells sorted from blood. These receptors came from a woman under 40 in good health.

This clone was detected only once. The chain links TRBV20-1 to TRBJ1-2; D is possibly TRBD1 (5 bases). Trimming pared 3 bases from V and 6 bases from J, leaving 8 bases between. The CDR3 has 11 amino acids. Germline assignment: CDR1 DFQATT and CDR2 SNEGSKA (reference sequence). Here the CDR3 DNA reads TGCAGTGCTAGGGAGGGGAATGGCTACACCTTC. Residues: CSAREGNGYTF.

V usage is TRBV27 and J usage is TRBJ1-4, with D unclear. The CDR3 is 16 amino acids. V was trimmed by 2 bases and J by 5 bases, leaving 15 bases between them. Germline V CDR1 and CDR2: MNHEY, SMNVEV (reference sequence). CDR3 DNA: TGTGCCAGCAGTTTACAGTTGGCGGCGACAAATGAAAAACTGTTTTTT. It codes for CASSLQLAATNEKLFF.

A note on this clone: The sample carries other DNA sequences with the same CDR3. The gene calls are TRBV19 and TRBJ2-1, with D unclear. The CDR3 totals 11 residues. Germline CDR1 reads LNHDA; CDR2 reads SQIVND (reference sequence). With 1 base removed from V and 6 bases from J, the gap between germline ends came to 1 base. The CDR3, as DNA: TGTGCCAGTAGTATAGGCAATGAGCAGTTCTTC. Its translation is CASSIGNEQFF. The full variable domain, rest sourced from reference TRBV19 and TRBJ2-1, is DGGITQSPKYLFRKEGQNVTLSCEQNLNHDAMYWYRQDPGQGLRLIYYSQIVNDFQKGDIAEGYSVSREKKESFPLTVTSAQKNPTAFYLCASSIGNEQFFGPGTRLTVL.

The chain carries TRBV4-2 and TRBJ2-5; TRBD2 might be the D (7 bases). Trimming removed 8 bases at V and 2 bases at J, with 27 bases between. The CDR3 has 18 amino acids. The V gene's germline CDR1 is LGHNA and CDR2 YNFKEQ. The CDR3 is CASRPGAAASGQQETQYF. CDR3 in DNA: TGTGCCAGCCGCCCAGGGGCTGCGGCTAGCGGACAACAAGAGACCCAGTACTTC.

In DNA, the CDR3 is TGTGCCAGCAGTGTGGGGTTCTACGAGCAGTACTTC. Protein sequence: CASSVGFYEQYF. The rearrangement links TRBV2 to TRBJ2-7; unclear D gene. V lost 4 bases, J lost 3 bases, and 7 bases lay in between. Germline values: CDR1 SNHLY, CDR2 FYNNEI. The CDR3 runs to 12 residues.

The chain uses TRBV27 and TRBJ2-7; 9 bases match TRBD1. Germline V gene sequence: CDR1 MNHEY, CDR2 SMNVEV (reference sequence). This CDR3 region has 16 residues. V was clipped by 5 bases and J by 7 bases; unmatched bases: 15. CDR3 sequence reads: CASSPSPGTGRREQYF. The CDR3 DNA is TGTGCCAGCAGTCCGTCCCCCGGGACAGGGAGGAGGGAGCAGTACTTC.

The CDR3 bases are TGTGCCAGCAGGAGCGGGAGGGCTCCAGATACGCAGTATTTT. Its protein is CASRSGRAPDTQYF. The chain has TRBV27 and TRBJ2-3, with TRBD2 matching over 10 bases. V shed 6 bases and J 4 bases; nucleotides not matched to a gene: 4. The CDR3 length is 14 residues. Germline V lookup: CDR1 MNHEY, CDR2 SMNVEV (reference sequence).

This chain connects TRBV7-2 to TRBJ2-3; tentative D call: TRBD2 (6 bases). The germline V gene encodes CDR1 SGHTA and CDR2 FQGNSA. V lost 1 base to trimming and J lost 1 base, with 9 bases between them. This CDR3 has 15 amino acids. Here the CDR3 reads CASSLEGLGTDTQYF. The CDR3 nucleotides are TGTGCCAGCAGCTTAGAGGGACTGGGCACAGATACGCAGTATTTT.

The chain joins TRBV28 to TRBJ2-7; D possibly corresponds to TRBD2 (5 bases). Trimming shortened V by 3 bases and J by 5 bases, and 14 bases separated the two germline ends. CDR1 and CDR2 (germline): MDHEN, SYDVKM. This CDR3 has 14 residues. This CDR3 reads CASSLSGSRNEQYF. The CDR3 DNA follows: TGTGCCAGCAGTTTGAGTGGGAGTAGAAACGAGCAGTACTTC.

The CDR3 loop is CASSYSMDGDEQYF. CDR3 in DNA: TGTGCCAGCAGTTACTCGATGGACGGGGACGAGCAGTACTTC. The chain combines TRBV6-5 with TRBJ2-7, with D possibly matching TRBD2 (5 bases). The ends were cut back, 0 bases at V and 5 bases at J, with 11 bases in the middle. Germline V gene data show CDR1 as MNHEY and CDR2 as SVGAGI. CDR3 length: 14 amino acids.

The rearrangement links TRBV9 to TRBJ1-5; 7 bases align to TRBD1. Germline CDR1 is SGDLS and CDR2 is YYNGEE. CDR3 size: 14 residues. V lost 3 bases to trimming and J lost 5 bases; unmatched junction nucleotides: 5. The CDR3: CASSAGTVHQPQHF. CDR3 coding DNA: TGTGCCAGCAGCGCAGGGACAGTCCATCAGCCCCAGCATTTT.

The gene calls are TRBV7-6 and TRBJ1-2, with D possibly TRBD1 on 6 matching bases. This CDR3 region has 13 residues. From germline, CDR1 is SGHVS and CDR2 FNYEAQ. V was cut by 1 base and J by 5 bases, with 8 bases left in between. The CDR3 sequence: CASSLETGYGYTF. For the CDR3, the DNA is TGTGCCAGCAGCTTAGAGACAGGATATGGCTACACCTTC.

CDR3 DNA: TGTGCCAGTAGAGCGGGACAGTATAGCAATCAGCCCCAGCATTTT. It translates to CASRAGQYSNQPQHF. The chain couples TRBV19 to TRBJ1-5, with 7 bases that match TRBD1. CDR3 size: 15 residues. Germline V gives CDR1 LNHDA, CDR2 SQIVND (reference sequence). V lost 6 bases and J lost 0; bases outside the gene matches: 5.

This clone was counted only a few times. This chain connects TRBV9 to TRBJ1-1; D unclear. The V gene lost 0 bases and the J gene lost 0 bases, with 6 bases spanning the gap. Germline V CDR1 and CDR2: SGDLS, YYNGEE. The CDR3 sequence is 14 residues long. CDR3 sequence (DNA): TGTGCCAGCAGCGTAGGACCGCTGAACACTGAAGCTTTCTTT. Protein: CASSVGPLNTEAFF.

The V call is TRBV28, the J call TRBJ1-2, with D unclear. The ends were cut back, 5 bases at V and 7 bases at J, with 14 bases in the middle. The CDR3 runs to 13 residues. Germline lookup yields CDR1 MDHEN and CDR2 SYDVKM. CDR3 DNA: TGTGCCAGCAGTGCCTCGGGAGGCGGTGGCTACACCTTC. Encoded protein: CASSASGGGGYTF.